These 31 T cell receptor beta chains came from one sample sequenced in a study of shared clonotypes between healthy human individuals. Sequenced by immunoSEQ multiplex PCR; TCRdb stores in-frame clones only, minus some. The sample lists 2 million or so clones, over 85% occurring once. Positive CCR7 selection of CD45RO-negative cells yielded the naive CD8 cells, and terminally differentiated effector memory CD45RA+ cells were excluded. Sequences were obtained from naive CD8+ T cells sorted from blood. These receptors all stem from a man younger than 35 in good health.

This chain links TRBV19 with TRBJ1-5; D unresolved. The CDR3 covers 13 residues. Trimming left V 5 bases short and J 7 bases short, with 12 bases between. Germline CDR1 reads LNHDA; CDR2 reads SQIVND (reference sequence). CDR3 sequence: CASSSAGWQPQHF. The CDR3 DNA reads as TGTGCCAGTAGTTCGGCGGGGTGGCAGCCCCAGCATTTT. The whole variable domain, filled in from reference TRBV19 and TRBJ1-5, reads DGGITQSPKYLFRKEGQNVTLSCEQNLNHDAMYWYRQDPGQGLRLIYYSQIVNDFQKGDIAEGYSVSREKKESFPLTVTSAQKNPTAFYLCASSSAGWQPQHFGDGTRLSIL.

The J gene is TRBJ2-7, the V gene TRBV4-1; TRBD2 matches at 10 bases. This CDR3 has 16 amino acids. Germline-derived CDR1 and CDR2 are MGHRA and YSYEKL. Trimming took 2 bases from V and 6 from J; bases not matched to a gene: 10. The CDR3 sequence is CASSQLVASGSGEQYF. The CDR3 DNA follows: TGCGCCAGCAGCCAATTGGTCGCTAGCGGGAGCGGCGAGCAGTACTTC.

The chain's CDR3 is CASSLGDGVSAFF. The CDR3 DNA is TGTGCCAGCAGCTTGGGCGACGGGGTCTCGGCTTTCTTT. The chain is built from TRBV5-6 and TRBJ1-1, with D unclear. V gave up 0 bases and J gave up 11 bases, with 14 bases separating them. This CDR3 is built from 13 residues. Germline CDR1 SGHDT, CDR2 YYEEEE.

CDR3 protein: CAWSDEGWEKLFF. In DNA, the CDR3 is TGTGCCTGGAGTGATGAGGGGTGGGAAAAACTGTTTTTT. V gene TRBV30 combines with J gene TRBJ1-4, with a weak D call TRBD1 (5 bases). This CDR3 is built from 13 residues. Looked up from germline, CDR1 is GTSNPN and CDR2 is SVGIG (reference sequence). The ends were cut back, 1 base at V and 8 bases at J, with 11 bases in the middle.

The V call is TRBV30, the J call TRBJ1-6; 8 bases line up with TRBD1. This CDR3 is 14 amino acids long. Germline assignment: CDR1 GTSNPN and CDR2 SVGIG (reference sequence). J gave up 10 bases and V 2 bases, and 7 bases lay outside the gene matches. The CDR3 region is CAWSTGQGRSPLHF. The CDR3 nucleotides read TGTGCCTGGAGTACAGGACAGGGTCGGTCACCCCTCCACTTT.

This chain connects TRBV6-1 to TRBJ2-1; D is ambiguous. Germline V gives CDR1 MNHNS, CDR2 SASEGT. There are 12 residues in the CDR3. V lost 1 base, J lost 8 bases, and 6 bases lay in between. The CDR3, as DNA: TGTGCCAGCAGTGAAGATGAGTATGAGCAGTTCTTC. The encoded protein is CASSEDEYEQFF.

CDR3 in amino acids: CASSVVAGDGETQYF. Here the CDR3 DNA reads TGTGCCAGCAGCGTAGTAGCGGGGGACGGTGAGACCCAGTACTTC. The chain has TRBV9 and TRBJ2-5; 9 bases are shared with TRBD2. This CDR3 has 15 amino acids. V lost 0 bases and J lost 5; bases outside the gene matches: 5. Germline V gene sequence: CDR1 SGDLS, CDR2 YYNGEE.

The V call is TRBV6-5, the J call TRBJ2-6; D call uncertain. Trimming cost V 5 bases and J 2 bases, with 10 bases left between them. Looked up from germline, CDR1 is MNHEY and CDR2 is SVGAGI. There are 15 residues in the CDR3. CDR3 nucleotide sequence: TGTGCCAGCAGTGCGCAGAGGACTGGGGCCAACGTCCTGACTTTC. This gives the protein CASSAQRTGANVLTF.

This sequence joins TRBV10-2 and TRBJ2-1; 7 bases line up with TRBD2. CDR1 is WSHSY and CDR2 is SAAADI in the germline V gene. CDR3 length equals 14 residues. The V and J ends lost 3 bases and 8 bases, in that order; junction bases with no gene match: 7. The CDR3 region has the DNA TGCGCCAGCAGTGAATCGACTAGCCTGGATGAGCAGTTCTTC. Its translation: CASSESTSLDEQFF.

The rearrangement links TRBV7-8 to TRBJ2-7; 9 bases match TRBD2. Germline assignment: CDR1 SGHVS and CDR2 FQNEAQ. V lost 5 bases to trimming and J lost 3 bases; unmatched junction nucleotides: 5. CDR3 length: 14 residues. The CDR3 loop is CASSVFSGGYEQYF. The CDR3 coding sequence is TGTGCCAGCAGCGTCTTTAGCGGGGGCTACGAGCAGTACTTC.

V gene TRBV5-6 combines with J gene TRBJ1-1; D is ambiguous. Trimming shortened V by 4 bases and J by 7 bases, and 11 bases separated the two germline ends. In germline, CDR1 is SGHDT, CDR2 YYEEEE. There are 12 residues in the CDR3. The CDR3 DNA reads TGTGCCAGCAGCCCAGGACCAGGTGAAGCTTTCTTT. Residues: CASSPGPGEAFF.

This clone was recorded once. This sequence joins TRBV7-9 and TRBJ2-1; 12 bases align to TRBD2. This CDR3 contains 18 residues. CDR1 and CDR2 (germline): SEHNR, FQNEAQ (reference sequence). The ends lost 5 bases at V and 6 bases at J; junction bases unmatched: 14. The CDR3, as DNA: TGTGCCAGCAGCCAAGAGGGCCTAGCGGGAGGGGTAAGCAATGAGCAGTTCTTC. Its protein is CASSQEGLAGGVSNEQFF.

This clone was counted once. The gene calls are TRBV19 and TRBJ2-7; TRBD2 aligns across 8 bases. Per germline, CDR1 LNHDA and CDR2 SQIVND (reference sequence). Trimming cost V 5 bases and J 5 bases; bases outside gene matches: 14. This CDR3 is built from 16 residues. The CDR3 spells CASSQESAGGGDEQYF. CDR3 DNA: TGTGCCAGTAGTCAAGAATCGGCGGGAGGAGGCGACGAGCAGTACTTC.

The chain recombines TRBV9 with TRBJ1-1; D uncertain. Germline V gives CDR1 SGDLS, CDR2 YYNGEE. Trimming pared 4 bases from V and 4 bases from J, leaving 8 bases between. The CDR3 sequence is 12 residues long. CDR3 region: CASSPMSTEAFF. In DNA, the CDR3 is TGTGCCAGCAGCCCGATGAGCACTGAAGCTTTCTTT. Full variable domain (rest looked up from reference TRBV9 and TRBJ1-1): DSGVTQTPKHLITATGQRVTLRCSPRSGDLSVYWYQQSLDQGLQFLIQYYNGEERAKGNILERFSAQQFPDLHSELNLSSLELGDSALYFCASSPMSTEAFFGQGTRLTVV.

This clone was recorded once. This chain links TRBV28 with TRBJ2-7; D uncertain. Trimming shortened V by 3 bases and J by 4 bases, and 7 bases separated the two germline ends. There are 12 residues in the CDR3. Germline V lookup: CDR1 MDHEN, CDR2 SYDVKM. CDR3 loop: CASSFSRYEQYF. In DNA, the CDR3 is TGTGCCAGCAGTTTCTCCCGGTACGAGCAGTACTTC. The full variable domain, in which reference TRBV28 and TRBJ2-7 provide the parts outside the CDR3, is DVKVTQSSRYLVKRTGEKVFLECVQDMDHENMFWYRQDPGLGLRLIYFSYDVKMKEKGDIPEGYSVSREKKERFSLILESASTNQTSMYLCASSFSRYEQYFGPGTRLTVT.

Points on this clone: Distinct nucleotide sequences in the sample also encode this CDR3. The rearrangement links TRBV27 to TRBJ2-7; D remains ambiguous. The germline V and J ends were trimmed by 2 bases and 3 bases, with 5 bases remaining between them. The V gene's germline CDR1 is MNHEY and CDR2 SMNVEV (reference sequence). CDR3 length: 12 amino acids. CDR3 DNA sequence: TGTGCCAGCAGTTTAGACGGCTACGAGCAGTACTTC. It translates to CASSLDGYEQYF.

This clone appeared a single time. The rearrangement uses TRBV9 and TRBJ2-7, with D possibly being TRBD1 (6 bases). Germline loops: CDR1 SGDLS, CDR2 YYNGEE. The CDR3 spans 14 residues. V lost 5 bases and J 3 bases, leaving 15 bases between the germline ends. The CDR3 coding sequence is TGTGCCAGCAGTCAAGGCCCAGGGGACTACGAGCAGTACTTC. This translates into CASSQGPGDYEQYF. Full variable domain (remainder filled in from reference TRBV9 and TRBJ2-7): DSGVTQTPKHLITATGQRVTLRCSPRSGDLSVYWYQQSLDQGLQFLIQYYNGEERAKGNILERFSAQQFPDLHSELNLSSLELGDSALYFCASSQGPGDYEQYFGPGTRLTVT.

The chain is built from TRBV7-2 and TRBJ2-7, with D unresolved. The V and J ends lost 5 bases and 0 bases respectively, with 14 bases between them. The CDR3 runs to 15 residues. The germline V gene encodes CDR1 SGHTA and CDR2 FQGNSA. This chain's CDR3 is CASSPEVTGSYEQYF. In DNA form, the CDR3 reads TGTGCCAGCAGCCCCGAGGTTACCGGCTCCTACGAGCAGTACTTC.

This rearrangement joins TRBV7-9 to TRBJ1-4; TRBD1 matches at 7 bases. This CDR3 is built from 15 residues. Germline CDR1 and CDR2: SEHNR and FQNEAQ (reference sequence). After removal of 4 bases from V and 7 bases from J, the junction contained 9 bases not matched to a gene. The CDR3: CASSSTTGLGEKLFF. CDR3 sequence (DNA): TGTGCCAGCAGCTCAACGACAGGGTTAGGTGAAAAACTGTTTTTT.

Concerning this clone: In the same sample, other DNA sequences code for this CDR3. J is TRBJ2-7 and V is TRBV9, with TRBD2 identical over 7 bases. The length of the CDR3 is 14 residues. Germline V gene sequence: CDR1 SGDLS, CDR2 YYNGEE. Trimming removed 1 base from V and 2 bases from J; junction bases left unmatched: 3. The CDR3 nucleotides read TGTGCCAGCAGCGTAACGGGAGGCGCCTACGAGCAGTACTTC. Protein sequence: CASSVTGGAYEQYF.

The chain employs TRBV7-9 and TRBJ2-3, with 9 bases identical to TRBD2. CDR3 length: 16 amino acids. With V trimmed by 4 bases and J by 11 bases, 16 bases remained unmatched. The V gene's germline CDR1 is SEHNR and CDR2 FQNEAQ (reference sequence). The CDR3 nucleotides read TGTGCCAGCAGCTCGCCGCTACCATTAGCGGGAGAAGGGCAGTATTTT. Translation gives CASSSPLPLAGEGQYF.

This chain connects TRBV7-2 to TRBJ2-5; the D gene is possibly TRBD1 (7 bases). Germline V lookup: CDR1 SGHTA, CDR2 FQGNSA. CDR3 length equals 16 residues. Trimming shortened V by 7 bases and J by 2 bases, and 20 bases separated the two germline ends. The CDR3 region has the DNA TGTGCCAGCATCCCTCGCCCAGGGGGGAGGCAAGAGACCCAGTACTTC. It translates to CASIPRPGGRQETQYF.

The CDR3 loop is CASSFILGETQYF. CDR3 bases: TGTGCCAGCAGCTTCATTTTGGGAGAGACCCAGTACTTC. V usage is TRBV7-9 and J usage is TRBJ2-5; D is unclear. The germline V gene has CDR1 SEHNR and CDR2 FQNEAQ (reference sequence). Trimming cost V 3 bases and J 4 bases, with 9 bases left between them. The CDR3 loop spans 13 amino acids.

This rearrangement joins TRBV7-9 to TRBJ1-3; maybe TRBD1 (6 bases). CDR1 is SEHNR, CDR2 FQNEAQ, per germline (reference sequence). CDR3 length: 15 residues. V was cut by 5 bases and J by 1 base, with 12 bases left in between. CDR3 in amino acids: CASSPPTGSGNTIYF. CDR3 sequence (DNA): TGTGCCAGCAGCCCTCCGACAGGTTCTGGAAACACCATATATTTT.

A remark on this clone: The sample holds other DNA sequences that translate to the same CDR3. The rearrangement joins TRBV29-1 to TRBJ1-1; a possible D gene is TRBD1 (5 bases). This CDR3 is built from 17 residues. V dropped 3 bases and J dropped 5 bases, with 25 bases sitting between them. Germline CDR1 and CDR2: SQVTM and ANQGSEA. The CDR3, as DNA: TGCAGCGTTGAGGAGTCAGGGAAGGGAGGTTTGGGTACTGAAGCTTTCTTT. It is translated as CSVEESGKGGLGTEAFF.

This clone appeared once. The CDR3 region is CASSQLLAGEAETQYF. Written as DNA, the CDR3 is TGCGCCAGCAGCCAACTTCTAGCGGGAGAGGCGGAGACCCAGTACTTC. The chain employs TRBV4-3 and TRBJ2-5; TRBD2 matches at 10 bases. Germline trimming cut 2 bases from V and 5 bases from J; bases unmatched to any gene: 8. Germline assignment: CDR1 LGHNA and CDR2 YSLEER. This CDR3 spans 16 amino acids.

The chain links TRBV6-5 to TRBJ1-2, with D unclear. This CDR3 contains 12 residues. CDR1 is MNHEY and CDR2 is SVGAGI in the germline V gene. Trimming took 6 bases from V and 2 from J, leaving 7 bases between them. For the CDR3, the DNA is TGTGCCAGCAGGGCTGCAAACTATGGCTACACCTTC. It specifies CASRAANYGYTF.

CDR3 loop: CASSPSWMLGNVLTF. The CDR3 nucleotides read TGTGCCAGCAGCCCCTCGTGGATGTTAGGCAACGTCCTGACTTTC. The chain joins TRBV28 to TRBJ2-6, with unresolved D. Germline loops: CDR1 MDHEN, CDR2 SYDVKM. The CDR3 is made up of 15 amino acids. Trimming left V 6 bases short and J 9 bases short, with 18 bases between.

The chain has TRBV5-1 and TRBJ2-7; TRBD2 aligns across 13 bases. Trimming took 4 bases from V and 3 from J; bases not matched to a gene: 7. Germline CDR1 reads SGHRS; CDR2 reads YFSETQ. The CDR3 is made up of 16 amino acids. CDR3 sequence: CASSTSWTSGGYEQYF. The CDR3 nucleotides are TGCGCCAGCAGCACGTCGTGGACTAGCGGGGGCTACGAGCAGTACTTC.

CDR3 sequence (DNA): TGTGCCAGCAGTTTAACAGGGAAGGACACTGAAGCTTTCTTT. Its protein is CASSLTGKDTEAFF. J is TRBJ1-1 and V is TRBV27, with D possibly matching TRBD1 (6 bases). The CDR3 extends over 14 amino acids. Germline V gene data show CDR1 as MNHEY and CDR2 as SMNVEV (reference sequence). V was shortened by 2 bases and J by 3 bases, with 10 bases between the two germline ends.

The chain joins TRBV5-5 to TRBJ2-2; 10 bases match TRBD2. The germline V gene has CDR1 SGHKS and CDR2 YYEKEE (reference sequence). Trimming took 2 bases from V and 5 from J; bases not matched to a gene: 3. The CDR3 is 15 residues long. The CDR3: CASSFGTSVTGELFF. The CDR3 DNA reads as TGTGCCAGCAGCTTTGGGACTAGCGTTACCGGGGAGCTGTTTTTT. Full variable domain (rest looked up from reference TRBV5-5 and TRBJ2-2): DAGVTQSPTHLIKTRGQQVTLRCSPISGHKSVSWYQQVLGQGPQFIFQYYEKEERGRGNFPDRFSARQFPNYSSELNVNALLLGDSALYLCASSFGTSVTGELFFGEGSRLTVL.